The 15 T cell receptor beta chains below all came from one sample that was sequenced in a study of T cells in Graves' hyperthyroidism and ophthalmopathy. Amplified TCR beta CDR3 regions derived from RNA transcripts. With the HTBI primer set, the TCR CDR3 went through a first round of RT-PCR. TCRdb re-called the multiplex PCR reads through MiXCR, storing one row per CDR3 protein. The repertoire includes under 800,000 distinct CDR3 sequences, approximately 14% of them detected once, and roughly 10% sits in the top ten. Sequencing used blood. The receptor set was obtained from a woman aged 18-29 years with Graves' hyperthyroidism.

This clonotype occurred many times. This chain joins TRBV6-2 or TRBV6-3 and TRBJ2-7, with 7 bases lining up with TRBD1. The CDR3 is 14 residues long. Looked up from germline, CDR1 is MNHEY and CDR2 is SVGEGT. The trim removed 1 base at V and 3 bases at J, leaving 3 bases unmatched. CDR3 amino acids: CASSYYRQGYEQYF. In DNA, the CDR3 is TGTGCCAGCAGTTACTACCGACAGGGCTACGAGCAGTACTTC.

This clonotype was detected ten times or more. The rearrangement uses TRBV3-1 and TRBJ2-3; D ambiguous. CDR3 length equals 13 residues. Germline CDR1 LGHDT, CDR2 YNNKEL (reference sequence). Trimming cost V 3 bases and J 3 bases, with 7 bases left between them. CDR3 amino acids: CASSQAATDTQYF. As DNA, the CDR3 is TGTGCCAGCAGCCAGGCAGCGACAGATACGCAGTATTTT.

This clonotype has at least ten counts. The rearrangement joins TRBV5-8 to TRBJ1-6; maybe TRBD1 (6 bases). Trimming shortened V by 0 bases and J by 0 bases, and 19 bases separated the two germline ends. CDR1 and CDR2 from the germline V gene are SGHTS and YDEGEE. CDR3 size: 20 residues. The DNA of the CDR3 is TGTGCCAGCAGCTTGGTATGGGGGCGCGGCGGTGGCTCCTATAATTCACCCCTCCACTTT. Protein product: CASSLVWGRGGGSYNSPLHF.

On this clonotype itself: A read error may explain this, as a much larger clone is one base away. The chain couples TRBV7-3 to TRBJ2-7, with TRBD2 matching 11 bases. The germline V gene has CDR1 SGHTA and CDR2 FQGTGA. The CDR3 length is 16 residues. The CDR3, as DNA: TGTGCCAGCAGCTTATATCCTAGCGGGAGGCAGGGCGAGCAGGACTTC. Protein sequence: CASSLYPSGRQGEQDF. The full variable domain, completed using reference TRBV7-3 and TRBJ2-7, is GAGVSQTPSNKVTEKGKYVELRCDPISGHTALYWYRQSLGQGPEFLIYFQGTGAADDSGLPNDRFFAVRPEGSVSTLKIQRTERGDSAVYLCASSLYPSGRQGEQDFGPGTRLTVT.

This clonotype was observed a few times. A much bigger clone sits one base away, suggesting this may be a read error. V usage is TRBV7-9 and J usage is TRBJ2-1; 12 bases match TRBD2. This CDR3 comprises 17 residues. Germline V gene sequence: CDR1 SEHNR, CDR2 FQNEAQ (reference sequence). Written as DNA, the CDR3 is TGTGCCAGCAGCTTAGCCCTAGCGGGAGGGCCCTACAATGGGCAGTTCTTC. Its protein is CASSLALAGGPYNGQFF.

This clonotype was observed a handful of times. V and J are TRBV6-9 and TRBJ1-1; the match to TRBD1 covers 8 bases. Trimming at V came to 6 bases and at J to 1 base, leaving 7 bases not matched to a gene. Germline assignment: CDR1 MNHGY and CDR2 SVAAGI. The CDR3 loop spans 15 amino acids. CDR3 bases: TGTGCCAGCAGACCGTCCGGGACAGGGAACACTGAAGCTTTCTTT. Its protein product is CASRPSGTGNTEAFF.

The chain carries TRBV7-9 and TRBJ2-7; 8 positions agree with TRBD1. J was trimmed by 6 bases and V by 5 bases; bases with no gene match: 6. The CDR3 loop spans 13 amino acids. CDR1 is SEHNR and CDR2 is FQNEAQ in the germline V gene (reference sequence). This CDR3 is CASSRTGRIEQYF. The CDR3 DNA sequence: TGTGCCAGCAGCCGGACAGGGCGGATCGAGCAGTACTTC.

J is TRBJ2-5 and V is TRBV4-1; 8 positions match TRBD2. After removal of 4 bases from V and 3 bases from J, the junction contained 4 bases not matched to a gene. Looked up from germline, CDR1 is MGHRA and CDR2 is YSYEKL. CDR3 length: 14 amino acids. CDR3 in DNA: TGCGCCAGCAGCCCGAGCGGGGGTAAAGAGACCCAGTACTTC. It specifies CASSPSGGKETQYF.

The chain has TRBV19 and TRBJ1-5, with 9 bases fitting TRBD1. Germline values: CDR1 LNHDA, CDR2 SQIVND (reference sequence). V was pared by 1 base and J by 2 bases, with 3 bases of the junction left unmatched. The CDR3 sequence is 16 residues long. CDR3 DNA: TGTGCCAGTAGTATAGGGAGGACAGGGGGCAATCAGCCCCAGCATTTT. Translated: CASSIGRTGGNQPQHF.

The chain has TRBV29-1 and TRBJ2-1; 8 bases are a match to TRBD2. CDR1 and CDR2 (germline): SQVTM, ANQGSEA. V trimming: 6 bases; J trimming: 0 bases; junction bases outside the gene matches: 4. There are 14 residues in the CDR3. The chain's CDR3 is CSVVLAASYNEQFF. Written as DNA, the CDR3 is TGCAGCGTCGTACTAGCGGCCTCCTACAATGAGCAGTTCTTC.

The rearrangement uses TRBV13 and TRBJ2-7; D gene unclear. V lost 6 bases and J lost 0, with 12 bases in between. Per the germline V gene, CDR1 is PRHDT and CDR2 is FYEKMQ (reference sequence). This CDR3 is built from 14 residues. DNA of the CDR3: TGTGCCAGCAGTAATAAGGTCCACTCCTACGAGCAGTACTTC. Its translation is CASSNKVHSYEQYF.

The V and J genes are TRBV7-9 and TRBJ2-2; D remains ambiguous. V was trimmed by 1 base and J by 5 bases, leaving 11 bases between them. Germline values: CDR1 SEHNR, CDR2 FQNEAQ (reference sequence). CDR3 size: 15 residues. The CDR3 region is CASSLGRPVTGELFF. DNA for the CDR3: TGTGCCAGCAGCTTAGGCCGCCCTGTGACCGGGGAGCTGTTTTTT.

This clonotype was seen more than once but under ten times. CDR3 sequence: CASSPHSRYRDDNEQFF. The DNA for the CDR3 is TGTGCCAGCAGCCCTCATTCGAGGTACAGGGATGACAATGAGCAGTTCTTC. The chain couples TRBV7-3 to TRBJ2-1; maybe TRBD1 (6 bases). Germline V gene data show CDR1 as SGHTA and CDR2 as FQGTGA. The CDR3 is 17 amino acids. V lost 5 bases to trimming and J lost 5 bases, with 22 bases between them.

On this clonotype: This clone may be a read error of a much larger clone one base away. Here the CDR3 omits its conserved ending phenylalanine or tryptophan, so a read error is the likely source. The chain has TRBV30 and TRBJ2-7, with a tentative D call TRBD2 (6 bases). Germline CDR1 reads GTSNPN; CDR2 reads SVGIG (reference sequence). The V and J ends lost 2 bases and 6 bases respectively, with 17 bases between them. The length of the CDR3 is 14 residues. CDR3 sequence reads: CAWSRQAEGSEQYL. DNA of the CDR3: TGTGCCTGGAGTCGGCAGGCGGAGGGAAGCGAGCAGTACCTC.

At least ten counts were recorded for this clonotype. V is TRBV2 and J is TRBJ2-7; no clear D gene. V was cut by 6 bases and J by 5 bases, with 11 bases left in between. CDR3 size: 12 residues. The germline V gene encodes CDR1 SNHLY and CDR2 FYNNEI. The CDR3 DNA follows: TGTGCCAGCAGGGTGACCGGACACGAGCAGTACTTC. Protein product: CASRVTGHEQYF.